These T cell receptor beta chains were read from a single sample in a study of blood T cell repertoires in COVID-19. Sequencing was performed with immunoSEQ multiplex PCR; in TCRdb, only in-frame clones are kept and a portion is missing. The sample includes hundreds of thousands of clones, roughly 81% seen only once; the top ten take 7.5%. Sequenced input: peripheral blood. These receptors came from a woman at least 80 years old with COVID-19, enrolled during active disease. CDR3s include the opening cysteine and the closing phenylalanine or tryptophan. The order of the fields is V gene, J gene, CDR3 length, D gene, CDR3 protein, CDR3 DNA. The D gene is left open where the match is weak.

v_gene: TRBV13; j_gene: TRBJ1-1; len: 16; d_gene: TRBD1; CDR3aa: CASIFLTGVVNTEAFF; CDR3nt: TGTGCCAGCATCTTTTTGACAGGGGTGGTGAACACTGAAGCTTTCTTT
v_gene: TRBV30; j_gene: TRBJ2-7; len: 15; d_gene: .; CDR3aa: CAWSVPSSFSYEQYF; CDR3nt: TGTGCCTGGAGTGTACCTAGCTCCTTCTCCTACGAGCAGTACTTC
v_gene: TRBV4-2; j_gene: TRBJ1-2; len: 15; d_gene: .; CDR3aa: CASSQDPLSTGGYTF; CDR3nt: TGTGCCAGCAGCCAAGACCCCCTCTCTACGGGGGGCTACACCTTC
v_gene: TRBV7-2; j_gene: TRBJ1-5; len: 13; d_gene: .; CDR3aa: CASSIDRPQPQHF; CDR3nt: TGTGCCAGCAGCATCGACAGGCCCCAGCCCCAGCATTTT
v_gene: TRBV11-2; j_gene: TRBJ2-6; len: 19; d_gene: .; CDR3aa: CASSLGPTPGSSGANVLTF; CDR3nt: TGTGCCAGCAGCTTAGGTCCCACACCGGGGAGCTCTGGGGCCAACGTCCTGACTTTC
v_gene: TRBV6-5; j_gene: TRBJ2-1; len: 15; d_gene: .; CDR3aa: CASRGTFGTYNEQFF; CDR3nt: TGTGCCAGCAGGGGCACATTTGGGACTTACAATGAGCAGTTCTTC
v_gene: TRBV19; j_gene: TRBJ2-5; len: 14; d_gene: .; CDR3aa: CASSSRGTQETQYF; CDR3nt: TGTGCCAGTAGTTCAAGGGGGACCCAAGAGACCCAGTACTTC
v_gene: TRBV28; j_gene: TRBJ2-7; len: 13; d_gene: .; CDR3aa: CASSLGRDYEQYF; CDR3nt: TGTGCCAGCAGTTTGGGCAGGGACTACGAGCAGTACTTC
v_gene: TRBV7-2; j_gene: TRBJ2-5; len: 14; d_gene: TRBD2; CDR3aa: CASSSWTSGGTQYF; CDR3nt: TGTGCCAGCAGCTCATGGACTAGCGGTGGGACCCAGTACTTC
v_gene: TRBV15; j_gene: TRBJ2-5; len: 15; d_gene: .; CDR3aa: CATSRDVGGPETQYF; CDR3nt: TGTGCCACCAGCAGAGATGTAGGAGGGCCCGAGACCCAGTACTTC
v_gene: TRBV28; j_gene: TRBJ1-5; len: 14; d_gene: TRBD1; CDR3aa: CASGEAQGFQPQHF; CDR3nt: TGTGCCAGCGGAGAGGCACAGGGGTTCCAGCCCCAGCATTTT
v_gene: TRBV5-1; j_gene: TRBJ2-1; len: 14; d_gene: TRBD1; CDR3aa: CASRTTGQHNEQFF; CDR3nt: TGCGCCAGCAGAACGACAGGGCAGCACAATGAGCAGTTCTTC
v_gene: TRBV2; j_gene: TRBJ2-2; len: 14; d_gene: .; CDR3aa: CANKAGENTGELFF; CDR3nt: TGTGCCAACAAGGCAGGGGAGAACACCGGGGAGCTGTTTTTT
v_gene: TRBV4-1; j_gene: TRBJ2-5; len: 15; d_gene: TRBD1; CDR3aa: CASSQAPTGQETQYF; CDR3nt: TGCGCCAGCAGCCAAGCCCCGACAGGGCAAGAGACCCAGTACTTC